The rows below give T cell receptor beta chains drawn from one sample of a study of blood T cell repertoires in COVID-19. Produced via immunoSEQ multiplex PCR; TCRdb's table is partial and in-frame only. Altogether 250,000 to 350,000 clones are present, about nine tenths being singletons, with the ten largest covering about 2%. Sequencing was performed on peripheral blood. Every receptor here comes from a woman in her forties or fifties who had recovered from COVID-19. Each CDR3 is given with its conserved first and last residue. The order of the fields is D gene, V gene, clone size, J gene, CDR3 protein, CDR3 DNA. The D gene is left open where the match is weak. The size field is filled for only some rows; it gives once, few, many or a size class.

d_call: TRBD2; v_call: TRBV9; clone_size: -; j_call: TRBJ2-1; cdr3_aa: CASTALGLEYNEQFF; cdr3_nt: TGTGCCAGCACCGCCCTGGGACTAGAATACAATGAGCAGTTCTTC
d_call: TRBD2; v_call: TRBV27; clone_size: -; j_call: TRBJ2-5; cdr3_aa: CASSPGTSGQETQYF; cdr3_nt: TGTGCCAGCAGTCCCGGGACTAGCGGCCAAGAGACCCAGTACTTC
d_call: -; v_call: TRBV30; clone_size: -; j_call: TRBJ2-2; cdr3_aa: CACKRRGANTGELFF; cdr3_nt: TGTGCCTGCAAGCGTCGCGGAGCGAACACCGGGGAGCTGTTTTTT
d_call: -; v_call: TRBV9; clone_size: -; j_call: TRBJ1-5; cdr3_aa: CASSPRNQPQHF; cdr3_nt: TGTGCCAGCAGCCCTAGAAATCAGCCCCAGCATTTT
d_call: TRBD2; v_call: TRBV3-1/TRBV3-2; clone_size: few; j_call: TRBJ2-3; cdr3_aa: CASSQDPLAKVTDTQYF; cdr3_nt: TGTGCCAGCAGCCAAGATCCACTAGCGAAGGTCACAGATACGCAGTATTTT
d_call: TRBD1; v_call: TRBV5-6; clone_size: -; j_call: TRBJ1-6; cdr3_aa: CASSFLAGGNSPLHF; cdr3_nt: TGTGCCAGCAGCTTCCTCGCAGGGGGTAATTCACCCCTCCACTTT
d_call: TRBD1; v_call: TRBV5-1; clone_size: few; j_call: TRBJ2-7; cdr3_aa: CASSRDRRTYEQYF; cdr3_nt: TGCGCCAGCAGCCGGGACAGAAGAACCTACGAGCAGTACTTC
d_call: -; v_call: TRBV15; clone_size: -; j_call: TRBJ1-2; cdr3_aa: CATSRGGGEFYGYTF; cdr3_nt: TGTGCCACCAGCAGGGGTGGTGGGGAGTTCTATGGCTACACCTTC
d_call: TRBD1; v_call: TRBV9; clone_size: once; j_call: TRBJ1-1; cdr3_aa: CASSPQRQGNTEAFF; cdr3_nt: TGTGCCAGCAGCCCCCAAAGACAGGGGAACACTGAAGCTTTCTTT
d_call: -; v_call: TRBV19; clone_size: -; j_call: TRBJ2-5; cdr3_aa: CASSVQGTQETQYF; cdr3_nt: TGTGCCAGTAGTGTACAGGGGACTCAAGAGACCCAGTACTTC
d_call: -; v_call: TRBV7-3; clone_size: -; j_call: TRBJ1-1; cdr3_aa: CASSREGGRTEAFF; cdr3_nt: TGTGCCAGCAGCAGGGAAGGAGGCCGCACTGAAGCTTTCTTT
d_call: TRBD1; v_call: TRBV2; clone_size: -; j_call: TRBJ1-5; cdr3_aa: CASSRGQASNQPQHF; cdr3_nt: TGTGCCAGCAGCCGAGGACAGGCGAGCAATCAGCCCCAGCATTTT
d_call: -; v_call: TRBV6-4; clone_size: -; j_call: TRBJ2-7; cdr3_aa: CASSDSPSGSNYEQYF; cdr3_nt: TGTGCCAGCAGTGACTCGCCCAGCGGAAGTAACTACGAGCAGTACTTC
d_call: -; v_call: TRBV11-2; clone_size: -; j_call: TRBJ2-1; cdr3_aa: CASSQKPGGKYNEQFF; cdr3_nt: TGTGCCAGCAGCCAGAAGCCGGGGGGCAAATACAATGAGCAGTTCTTC
d_call: TRBD1; v_call: TRBV25-1; clone_size: -; j_call: TRBJ2-7; cdr3_aa: CASSRGQNSYEQYF; cdr3_nt: TGTGCCAGCAGTCGGGGACAGAACTCCTACGAGCAGTACTTC
d_call: -; v_call: TRBV5-1; clone_size: once; j_call: TRBJ2-3; cdr3_aa: CASSLDLRTDTQYF; cdr3_nt: TGCGCCAGCAGCTTGGACTTGAGAACAGATACGCAGTATTTT
d_call: TRBD1; v_call: TRBV6-5; clone_size: -; j_call: TRBJ1-3; cdr3_aa: CASSYTRGSGNTIYF; cdr3_nt: TGTGCCAGCAGTTACACCAGGGGGTCGGGAAACACCATATATTTT
d_call: -; v_call: TRBV30; clone_size: -; j_call: TRBJ2-1; cdr3_aa: CAWSVSDSNPEQFF; cdr3_nt: TGTGCCTGGAGTGTCTCGGACTCTAACCCGGAGCAGTTCTTC
d_call: TRBD1; v_call: TRBV10-3; clone_size: -; j_call: TRBJ1-2; cdr3_aa: CAISEQGGASGYTF; cdr3_nt: TGTGCCATCAGTGAGCAAGGGGGCGCGAGTGGCTACACCTTC
d_call: TRBD2; v_call: TRBV24-1; clone_size: -; j_call: TRBJ2-1; cdr3_aa: CATSDVSSGDYNEQFF; cdr3_nt: TGTGCCACCAGTGACGTTTCTAGCGGTGACTACAATGAGCAGTTCTTC